The 28 T cell receptor beta chains below come from one sample, sequenced in a study of human T cells and chemical hapten exposure. TCRdb passed the RACE reads through MiXCR, listing each CDR3 protein once. The sample contains tens of thousands of distinct CDR3 sequences, about 4.1% of which appear only once. Indicated time point: healthy volunteer bleed at 2 weeks. It was unfractionated whole blood from which total RNA was extracted. Sequencing was performed on whole blood. The receptors here all came from a human donor in good health. Some clones in this sample may be carry-over from other donors' samples.

The chain combines TRBV5-1 with TRBJ1-4; maybe TRBD1 (6 bases). CDR3 size: 13 residues. The V and J ends lost 7 bases and 3 bases respectively, with 10 bases between them. CDR1 and CDR2 (germline): SGHRS, YFSETQ. The CDR3 spells CASQQGSNEKLFF. In DNA form, the CDR3 reads TGCGCCAGCCAACAGGGTTCTAATGAAAAACTGTTTTTT.

This clonotype was seen a few times. The rearrangement joins TRBV27 to TRBJ2-3; 11 positions match TRBD2. The junction had 6 bases not matched to a gene; V was cut back by 2 bases and J by 5 bases. The CDR3 spans 16 residues. Germline V CDR1 and CDR2: MNHEY, SMNVEV (reference sequence). CDR3 residues: CASSLRLAGSGDTQYF. The CDR3 DNA reads as TGTGCCAGCAGTTTAAGACTAGCGGGGTCCGGAGATACGCAGTATTTT.

The sample holds many counts of this clonotype. This chain links TRBV6-1 with TRBJ2-2, with 10 bases lining up with TRBD1. Germline V gene data show CDR1 as MNHNS and CDR2 as SASEGT. With V trimmed by 10 bases and J by 0 bases, 11 bases remained unmatched. CDR3 size: 17 residues. The CDR3 DNA reads TGTGCCATCCGATGGGACAGGGGAATTACGAACACCGGGGAGCTGTTTTTT. This translates into CAIRWDRGITNTGELFF.

The CDR3 DNA follows: TGTGCCAGCAGTTTATACCCCGGGCAGGGCTGGTACAATGAGCAGTTCTTC. Residues: CASSLYPGQGWYNEQFF. The chain joins TRBV27 to TRBJ2-1, with D maybe TRBD1 (5 bases). Trimming left V 1 base short and J 4 bases short, with 17 bases between. The CDR3 has 17 amino acids. Germline V gene sequence: CDR1 MNHEY, CDR2 SMNVEV (reference sequence).

This clonotype appeared many times. J is TRBJ2-2 and V is TRBV6-5; TRBD1 agrees at 8 bases. Germline V CDR1 and CDR2: MNHEY, SVGAGI. This CDR3 comprises 15 residues. Trimming removed 6 bases from V and 0 bases from J; junction bases left unmatched: 3. The CDR3 nucleotides read TGTGCCAGCAGAGGACAGGGTACGAACACCGGGGAGCTGTTTTTT. Its translation is CASRGQGTNTGELFF.

The chain links TRBV6-1 to TRBJ1-5; D call uncertain. Trimming took off 6 bases at V and 3 bases at J, with 18 bases between the two ends. Germline lookup yields CDR1 MNHNS and CDR2 SASEGT. The CDR3 runs 16 residues. CDR3 protein: CASRPGLNRFNQPQHF. The CDR3 DNA is TGTGCCAGCAGACCTGGGTTGAACAGATTCAATCAGCCCCAGCATTTT.

This clonotype was seen ten or more times. The chain joins TRBV6-5 to TRBJ2-7, with 7 nucleotides matching TRBD1. Trimming took 5 bases from V and 2 from J; bases not matched to a gene: 6. The length of the CDR3 is 14 residues. Per the germline V gene, CDR1 is MNHEY and CDR2 is SVGAGI. The CDR3: CASSLQGLAYEQYF. The CDR3 bases are TGTGCCAGCAGTCTACAGGGGCTAGCCTACGAGCAGTACTTC.

This clonotype was counted ten times or more. V gene TRBV7-9 combines with J gene TRBJ2-7; 8 positions match TRBD2. With V trimmed by 0 bases and J by 2 bases, 6 bases remained unmatched. Germline V gives CDR1 SEHNR, CDR2 FQNEAQ (reference sequence). The CDR3 extends over 16 amino acids. The CDR3 nucleotides read TGTGCCAGCAGCTTAGCAGCTAGCGGGCGCGCCTACGAGCAGTACTTC. This gives the protein CASSLAASGRAYEQYF.

This clonotype was counted many times. The V call is TRBV5-1, the J call TRBJ2-1; possibly TRBD2 for D (5 bases). The germline V gene encodes CDR1 SGHRS and CDR2 YFSETQ. The CDR3 contains 15 residues. Trimming took off 0 bases at V and 3 bases at J, with 10 bases between the two ends. CDR3 DNA: TGCGCCAGCAGCTTGGTGGTCGGGAACTACAATGAGCAGTTCTTC. Amino acids: CASSLVVGNYNEQFF.

This clonotype was seen repeatedly, ten times or more. The rearrangement links TRBV30 to TRBJ2-7; 8 bases agree with TRBD2. Germline-derived CDR1 and CDR2 are GTSNPN and SVGIG (reference sequence). V was pared by 1 base and J by 4 bases, with 9 bases of the junction left unmatched. The CDR3 runs to 15 residues. The CDR3: CAWSAGRLAWYEQYF. CDR3 sequence (DNA): TGTGCCTGGAGTGCCGGCCGACTAGCGTGGTACGAGCAGTACTTC.

This chain uses TRBV29-1 with TRBJ2-6; D is possibly TRBD2 (5 bases). In germline, CDR1 is SQVTM, CDR2 ANQGSEA. Trimming cost V 4 bases and J 1 base, with 8 bases left between them. The CDR3 runs to 14 residues. This CDR3 is CSVARGSGANVLTF. CDR3 sequence (DNA): TGCAGCGTTGCCCGAGGGTCTGGGGCCAACGTCCTGACTTTC.

This clonotype was detected many times. The chain recombines TRBV2 with TRBJ2-1, with 9 bases matching TRBD2. J was trimmed by 7 bases and V by 2 bases; bases with no gene match: 6. This CDR3 is 15 amino acids long. Germline lookup yields CDR1 SNHLY and CDR2 FYNNEI. Written as DNA, the CDR3 is TGTGCCAGCAGTGAATTGGGCGGGAGGGGGAATGAGCAGTTCTTC. This translates into CASSELGGRGNEQFF.

CDR3 protein: CASRDKYTDTQYF. CDR3 nucleotides: TGTGCCAGCCGGGACAAATACACAGATACGCAGTATTTT. The rearrangement links TRBV28 to TRBJ2-3; D may be TRBD1 (6 bases). V lost 8 bases and J lost 2, with 11 bases in between. The CDR3 is made up of 13 amino acids. Germline V lookup: CDR1 MDHEN, CDR2 SYDVKM.

This clonotype was counted at least ten times. This chain uses TRBV29-1 with TRBJ2-5; a weak D match, TRBD2 (5 bases). The length of the CDR3 is 12 residues. CDR1 is SQVTM, CDR2 ANQGSEA, per germline. With 6 bases removed from V and 4 bases from J, the gap between germline ends came to 12 bases. CDR3 in DNA: TGCAGCGTGGGAGTAATCGGAGAGACCCAGTACTTC. Translation: CSVGVIGETQYF.

This clonotype was found many times. This chain joins TRBV7-8 and TRBJ2-5; TRBD2 might be the D (6 bases). CDR1 and CDR2 (germline): SGHVS, FQNEAQ. The CDR3 is made up of 14 amino acids. The ends were cut back, 0 bases at V and 4 bases at J, with 9 bases in the middle. The CDR3 DNA is TGTGCCAGCAGCTTAGCGAGGAGGGGAGAGACCCAGTACTTC. This codes for CASSLARRGETQYF.

This clonotype has more than one count but fewer than ten. The chain combines TRBV7-9 with TRBJ2-1, with a weak D call TRBD2 (6 bases). This CDR3 spans 17 amino acids. From germline, CDR1 is SEHNR and CDR2 FQNEAQ (reference sequence). The germline V and J ends were trimmed by 2 bases and 6 bases, with 20 bases remaining between them. CDR3 sequence: CASSLPIPGVVGNEQFF. CDR3 DNA: TGTGCCAGCAGCTTACCGATTCCGGGAGTGGTCGGCAATGAGCAGTTCTTC.

There are many counts of this clonotype. The V call is TRBV5-1, the J call TRBJ1-1; weak D call: TRBD1 (6 bases). Germline V lookup: CDR1 SGHRS, CDR2 YFSETQ. Trimming shortened V by 1 base and J by 8 bases, and 18 bases separated the two germline ends. CDR3 length: 15 amino acids. The CDR3 DNA is TGCGCCAGCAGCTTGCGTCTACAAGCAGGGGCAGAAGCTTTCTTT. It codes for CASSLRLQAGAEAFF.

CDR3 residues: CASSVDRRTEAFF. CDR3 nucleotides: TGTGCCAGCAGCGTAGACAGACGGACTGAAGCTTTCTTT. The chain recombines TRBV9 with TRBJ1-1; D ambiguous. V lost 0 bases and J 5 bases, leaving 8 bases between the germline ends. Per germline, CDR1 SGDLS and CDR2 YYNGEE. The CDR3 runs 13 residues.

The sample holds many counts of this clonotype. The V and J genes are TRBV29-1 and TRBJ1-1; D uncertain. The V end was cut by 0 bases, the J end by 4 bases, with 9 bases between. Germline V lookup: CDR1 SQVTM, CDR2 ANQGSEA. The CDR3 contains 13 residues. This CDR3 is CSVEERKGTEAFF. The CDR3 bases are TGCAGCGTTGAAGAAAGAAAGGGCACTGAAGCTTTCTTT.

This clonotype has a count of ten or more. The CDR3 region has the DNA TGCGCCAGCAGCTTACACCGGGACAGGGCCTACGAGCAGTACTTC. The encoded protein is CASSLHRDRAYEQYF. This chain joins TRBV5-1 and TRBJ2-7; 9 positions agree with TRBD1. Trimming removed 2 bases from V and 2 bases from J; junction bases left unmatched: 5. Germline CDR1 is SGHRS and CDR2 is YFSETQ. The CDR3 covers 15 residues.

Ten or more counts support this clonotype. The chain has TRBV28 and TRBJ2-1; 8 bases fit TRBD1. In germline, CDR1 is MDHEN, CDR2 SYDVKM. V shed 6 bases and J 3 bases; nucleotides not matched to a gene: 7. This CDR3 comprises 15 residues. This CDR3 reads CASSNQGARYNEQFF. CDR3 coding DNA: TGTGCCAGCAGCAACCAGGGGGCGCGCTACAATGAGCAGTTCTTC.

This clonotype was detected many times. The chain links TRBV20-1 to TRBJ2-1, with 7 bases that match TRBD1. V shed 5 bases and J 12 bases; nucleotides not matched to a gene: 10. Germline V gene data show CDR1 as DFQATT and CDR2 as SNEGSKA (reference sequence). The CDR3 extends over 12 amino acids. CDR3 sequence: CSALTGAQGQFF. CDR3 bases: TGCAGTGCTCTTACAGGGGCCCAGGGGCAGTTCTTC.

This clonotype occurred many times. The chain combines TRBV28 with TRBJ2-7; D remains unclear. V gave up 8 bases and J gave up 2 bases, with 22 bases separating them. The CDR3 is 16 amino acids. The V gene's germline CDR1 is MDHEN and CDR2 SYDVKM. This chain's CDR3 is CASAQGSARRAYEQYF. The CDR3, as DNA: TGTGCCAGCGCCCAAGGGTCGGCAAGGAGAGCCTACGAGCAGTACTTC.

V is TRBV11-2 and J is TRBJ2-7, with a possible D match to TRBD1 (6 bases). Germline V gene sequence: CDR1 SGHAT, CDR2 FQNNGV. V was clipped by 3 bases and J by 9 bases, with 12 bases between them. The CDR3 loop spans 12 amino acids. The CDR3 DNA sequence: TGTGCCAGCAGCTTTACCGGACAGTCGCAGTACTTC. It is translated as CASSFTGQSQYF.

The sample holds many counts of this clonotype. The chain uses TRBV7-8 and TRBJ2-7; 8 positions match TRBD2. The V segment lost 1 base and the J segment 4 bases; nucleotides outside the gene matches: 12. Germline V CDR1 and CDR2: SGHVS, FQNEAQ. This CDR3 has 17 residues. CDR3 protein: CASSLDRGGSVNYEQYF. DNA for the CDR3: TGTGCCAGCAGCTTAGATCGGGGGGGTTCGGTTAATTACGAGCAGTACTTC.

Comments on this clonotype: A much larger clonotype is one base distant, so this may be a read error. The conserved closing phenylalanine or tryptophan is absent in this CDR3, likely reflecting a read error. The chain joins TRBV6-6 to TRBJ1-5, with a possible D match to TRBD1 (5 bases). Germline V gene sequence: CDR1 MNHNY, CDR2 SVGAGI (reference sequence). Deletions cut 6 bases from V and 3 bases from J, with 12 bases between. CDR3 length: 14 amino acids. CDR3: CASSGDGYNQPQHL. In DNA form, the CDR3 reads TGTGCCAGCAGCGGGGACGGATACAATCAGCCCCAGCATTTA.

This clonotype was recorded at least ten times. The chain recombines TRBV20-1 with TRBJ1-1; D is undetermined. Germline V gene sequence: CDR1 DFQATT, CDR2 SNEGSKA (reference sequence). Trimming removed 1 base from V and 1 base from J, with 7 bases in between. This CDR3 spans 13 amino acids. The CDR3, as DNA: TGCAGTGCTAGAGTGCGACAGAACACTGAAGCTTTCTTT. Translation gives CSARVRQNTEAFF.

This clonotype was counted many times. The chain uses TRBV7-2 and TRBJ1-5; D is unclear. The germline V and J ends were trimmed by 3 bases and 0 bases, with 9 bases remaining between them. Germline assignment: CDR1 SGHTA and CDR2 FQGNSA. The CDR3 totals 15 residues. Here the CDR3 reads CASSLETYSNQPQHF. Written as DNA, the CDR3 is TGTGCCAGCAGCTTGGAGACTTATAGCAATCAGCCCCAGCATTTT.